The next 29 T cell receptor beta chains were all read from a single sample in a study of technical replicates of blood from several donors. Only in-frame clones appear in the TCRdb table, and some are missing; sequencing was by immunoSEQ multiplex PCR. This sample carries more than 9,500 clones, 95% of them seen once, and the ten largest clones take roughly 6.7%. Sequences were obtained from PBMCs. The receptors shown here come from a human donor in good health.

This rearrangement joins TRBV6-1 to TRBJ2-7, with a tentative D call TRBD1 (6 bases). The germline CDR1 and CDR2 sequences are MNHNS and SASEGT. CDR3 size: 14 residues. Trimming cost V 4 bases and J 2 bases, with 12 bases left between them. The CDR3 spells CASSAGTSAYEQYF. CDR3 coding DNA: TGTGCCAGCAGTGCTGGGACATCCGCCTACGAGCAGTACTTC.

The V call is TRBV18, the J call TRBJ2-7; 10 bases are shared with TRBD1. CDR3 length: 15 amino acids. Germline assignment: CDR1 KGHSH and CDR2 LQKENI. V lost 3 bases and J lost 5; bases outside the gene matches: 7. Written as DNA, the CDR3 is TGTGCCAGCTCACCCTCGGGGACAGGGGTCCACGAGCAGTACTTC. Its translation: CASSPSGTGVHEQYF. Together with reference TRBV18 and TRBJ2-7, the CDR3 gives the full variable domain: NAGVMQNPRHLVRRRGQEARLRCSPMKGHSHVYWYRQLPEEGLKFMVYLQKENIIDESGMPKERFSAEFPKEGPSILRIQQVVRGDSAAYFCASSPSGTGVHEQYFGPGTRLTVT.

This clone came up once. The J gene is TRBJ1-1, the V gene TRBV11-2; D perhaps matches TRBD1 (5 bases). V was shortened by 6 bases and J by 4 bases, with 15 bases between the two germline ends. Germline CDR1 reads SGHAT; CDR2 reads FQNNGV. This CDR3 region has 14 residues. CDR3 bases: TGTGCCAGCAGAAAGCAAGGGGAGGGCACTGAAGCTTTCTTT. Translating gives CASRKQGEGTEAFF.

The CDR3 sequence is CASSIRPGTGNTEAFF. In DNA form, the CDR3 reads TGTGCCAGTAGTATCCGACCTGGGACAGGTAACACTGAAGCTTTCTTT. J is TRBJ1-1 and V is TRBV19, with TRBD1 identical over 8 bases. V shed 3 bases, J shed 2 bases, and the junction held 8 bases outside the gene matches. The V gene's germline CDR1 is LNHDA and CDR2 SQIVND (reference sequence). CDR3 size: 16 residues.

The rearrangement uses TRBV5-1 and TRBJ2-1, with TRBD2 matching over 13 bases. The CDR3 is 16 amino acids. Germline assignment: CDR1 SGHRS and CDR2 YFSETQ. After removal of 4 bases from V and 6 bases from J, the junction contained 7 bases not matched to a gene. CDR3 nucleotide sequence: TGCGCCAGCAGCCCCGGGACTAGCGGGACCGGCAATGAGCAGTTCTTC. This gives the protein CASSPGTSGTGNEQFF. The full variable domain, its missing parts supplied by reference TRBV5-1 and TRBJ2-1, is KAGVTQTPRYLIKTRGQQVTLSCSPISGHRSVSWYQQTPGQGLQFLFEYFSETQRNKGNFPGRFSGRQFSNSRSEMNVSTLELGDSALYLCASSPGTSGTGNEQFFGPGTRLTVL.

The V and J genes are TRBV9 and TRBJ1-1; D is possibly TRBD1 (5 bases). Germline CDR1 is SGDLS and CDR2 is YYNGEE. This CDR3 region has 13 residues. V was pared by 1 base and J by 11 bases, with 15 bases between. CDR3 in amino acids: CASSVTERGRAFF. The CDR3 DNA follows: TGTGCCAGCAGCGTAACTGAGCGGGGCAGGGCTTTCTTT.

The genes are TRBV5-5 and TRBJ1-1; D is uncertain. CDR1 SGHKS and CDR2 YYEKEE come from the germline V gene (reference sequence). The CDR3 loop spans 15 amino acids. The germline V and J ends were trimmed by 0 bases and 0 bases, with 9 bases remaining between them. The CDR3 spells CASSLEDTMNTEAFF. In DNA, the CDR3 is TGTGCCAGCAGCTTGGAAGACACAATGAACACTGAAGCTTTCTTT.

The V gene is TRBV2, the J gene TRBJ2-1; TRBD2 matches 11 bases. The ends lost 3 bases at V and 4 bases at J; junction bases unmatched: 2. Germline assignment: CDR1 SNHLY and CDR2 FYNNEI. This CDR3 has 15 residues. DNA for the CDR3: TGTGCCAGCAGTGAGGGACTAGCGGCTTACAATGAGCAGTTCTTC. Encoded protein: CASSEGLAAYNEQFF.

V is TRBV14 and J is TRBJ2-5, with D unresolved. This CDR3 is 15 amino acids long. CDR1 and CDR2 from the germline V gene are SGHDN and FVKESK. Trimming took off 1 base at V and 0 bases at J, with 9 bases between the two ends. The CDR3 region has the DNA TGTGCCAGCAGCCAAGCACAGACGTACCAAGAGACCCAGTACTTC. Translated: CASSQAQTYQETQYF.

The chain is built from TRBV7-8 and TRBJ1-5, with 9 bases lining up with TRBD1. CDR1 SGHVS and CDR2 FQNEAQ come from the germline V gene. The CDR3 consists of 16 residues. Germline trimming cut 2 bases from V and 7 bases from J; bases unmatched to any gene: 9. CDR3 in amino acids: CASSLSQGALGQPQHF. DNA of the CDR3: TGTGCCAGCAGCTTATCACAGGGGGCCCTCGGACAGCCCCAGCATTTT.

V gene TRBV28 combines with J gene TRBJ2-7, with D possibly TRBD2 on 6 matching bases. Germline values: CDR1 MDHEN, CDR2 SYDVKM. The CDR3 runs to 15 residues. Trimming took off 6 bases at V and 3 bases at J, with 18 bases between the two ends. The CDR3 spells CASSPGLPLFYEQYF. In DNA form, the CDR3 reads TGTGCCAGCAGCCCCGGACTACCACTTTTCTACGAGCAGTACTTC.

The rearrangement links TRBV10-1 to TRBJ2-7; 10 nucleotides agree with TRBD2. Germline values: CDR1 WNHNN, CDR2 SYGVQD (reference sequence). The CDR3 contains 14 residues. V lost 11 bases and J lost 0; bases outside the gene matches: 7. The CDR3: CAGGLAPPSYEQYF. The DNA for the CDR3 is TGCGCCGGGGGACTAGCGCCTCCCTCCTACGAGCAGTACTTC.

The CDR3 coding sequence is TGTGCCAGTAGTCCCCGACAGGGACGCCAAGAGACCCAGTACTTC. It is translated as CASSPRQGRQETQYF. This chain links TRBV19 with TRBJ2-5; the match to TRBD1 covers 7 bases. V was clipped by 5 bases and J by 1 base; unmatched bases: 7. Germline-derived CDR1 and CDR2 are LNHDA and SQIVND (reference sequence). CDR3 length: 15 residues.

V gene TRBV5-4 combines with J gene TRBJ2-5; the match to TRBD2 covers 11 bases. From germline, CDR1 is SGHNT and CDR2 YYREEE (reference sequence). The CDR3 spans 19 residues. With 4 bases clipped from V and 5 bases from J, the junction kept 19 bases outside the gene matches. This CDR3 is CASSGGFLAGGGGSETQYF. As DNA, the CDR3 is TGTGCCAGCAGCGGGGGGTTCCTAGCGGGAGGCGGTGGATCGGAGACCCAGTACTTC.

CDR3 bases: TGTGCCAGCAGTCCCGCGGGGGGGTTGAACACTGAAGCTTTCTTT. As protein: CASSPAGGLNTEAFF. The rearrangement uses TRBV27 and TRBJ1-1; D might be TRBD1 (5 bases). Deletions cut 5 bases from V and 0 bases from J, with 13 bases between. This CDR3 is 15 amino acids long. The germline V gene encodes CDR1 MNHEY and CDR2 SMNVEV (reference sequence).

The chain combines TRBV7-6 with TRBJ2-1, with D possibly matching TRBD2 (5 bases). V dropped 0 bases and J dropped 8 bases, with 14 bases sitting between them. The CDR3 is 15 residues long. The germline CDR1 and CDR2 sequences are SGHVS and FNYEAQ. For the CDR3, the DNA is TGTGCCAGCAGCTTAGCGTCTCGGGGTTCTGATGAGCAGTTCTTC. This gives the protein CASSLASRGSDEQFF.

This CDR3 reads CASSYSGRGQETQYF. In nucleotides, the CDR3 is TGTGCCAGCAGTTACAGCGGGAGGGGCCAAGAGACCCAGTACTTC. This chain joins TRBV9 and TRBJ2-5; TRBD2 agrees at 10 bases. CDR3 length equals 15 residues. Looked up from germline, CDR1 is SGDLS and CDR2 is YYNGEE. Trimming cost V 5 bases and J 1 base; bases outside gene matches: 5.

The chain carries TRBV9 and TRBJ1-2; 9 positions match TRBD1. CDR1 is SGDLS, CDR2 YYNGEE, per germline. With 3 bases clipped from V and 8 bases from J, the junction kept 8 bases outside the gene matches. This CDR3 contains 14 residues. In DNA form, the CDR3 reads TGTGCCAGCAGCGCAGCGACAGGGGGTTACGGCTACACCTTC. This encodes CASSAATGGYGYTF.

V and J are TRBV19 and TRBJ2-5; 7 bases align to TRBD2. Unmatched junction bases numbered 1, after V lost 5 bases and J lost 1 base. In germline, CDR1 is LNHDA, CDR2 SQIVND (reference sequence). CDR3 length equals 13 residues. CDR3 region: CASSQRGQETQYF. CDR3 DNA: TGTGCCAGTAGTCAGCGGGGCCAAGAGACCCAGTACTTC.

The V and J genes are TRBV7-8 and TRBJ2-7; 10 nucleotides match TRBD2. J was trimmed by 2 bases and V by 5 bases; bases with no gene match: 18. The CDR3 is made up of 19 amino acids. Germline CDR1 SGHVS, CDR2 FQNEAQ. The CDR3 sequence is CASSPARVGLARAAYEQYF. CDR3 nucleotides: TGTGCCAGCAGCCCCGCTAGGGTGGGACTAGCGCGCGCAGCCTACGAGCAGTACTTC.

The chain joins TRBV15 to TRBJ2-4; the D gene is possibly TRBD1 (7 bases). The V end lost 4 bases, the J end lost 1 base, and 8 bases lay between the germline ends. The CDR3 totals 14 residues. CDR1 is LNHNV and CDR2 is YYDKDF in the germline V gene (reference sequence). CDR3 DNA sequence: TGTGCCACCAGCACAGGGGGGGCCAAAAACATTCAGTACTTC. Its protein is CATSTGGAKNIQYF.

The rearrangement joins TRBV9 to TRBJ2-1, with D perhaps TRBD1 (5 bases). The V gene lost 4 bases and the J gene lost 2 bases, with 16 bases spanning the gap. The CDR3 consists of 16 residues. Germline-derived CDR1 and CDR2 are SGDLS and YYNGEE. Here the CDR3 DNA reads TGTGCCAGCAGCCCATCCGAGCAGGGTCCCTACAATGAGCAGTTCTTC. Its protein product is CASSPSEQGPYNEQFF.

This sequence joins TRBV11-1 and TRBJ2-5; 7 nucleotides align to TRBD2. Trimming took 1 base from V and 5 from J; bases not matched to a gene: 7. The CDR3 is made up of 15 amino acids. Germline-derived CDR1 and CDR2 are SGHAT and FQDESV (reference sequence). CDR3 protein: CASSLVASGRETQYF. The CDR3 DNA sequence: TGTGCCAGCAGCTTAGTGGCTAGCGGTAGGGAGACCCAGTACTTC.

V usage is TRBV4-2 and J usage is TRBJ2-4; D possibly corresponds to TRBD2 (7 bases). Trimming shortened V by 2 bases and J by 0 bases, and 26 bases separated the two germline ends. CDR1 and CDR2 from the germline V gene are LGHNA and YNFKEQ. The CDR3 spans 21 residues. This CDR3 is CASSQSAFGGPAVLAKNIQYF. CDR3 in DNA: TGTGCCAGCAGCCAATCTGCCTTCGGGGGGCCAGCGGTACTAGCCAAAAACATTCAGTACTTC.

This rearrangement joins TRBV7-3 to TRBJ2-5; 8 nucleotides line up with TRBD1. J lost 4 bases, V lost 5 bases, and 3 bases had no gene match. Germline lookup yields CDR1 SGHTA and CDR2 FQGTGA. The CDR3 contains 13 residues. The CDR3 here is CASSGGQGETQYF. For the CDR3, the DNA is TGTGCCAGCAGCGGTGGACAGGGAGAGACCCAGTACTTC.

This clone was counted once. The rearrangement links TRBV7-9 to TRBJ2-7, with 7 bases matching TRBD2. CDR1 SEHNR and CDR2 FQNEAQ come from the germline V gene (reference sequence). Trimming took 1 base from V and 5 from J; bases not matched to a gene: 11. The CDR3 spans 16 residues. CDR3 residues: CASSLGRLAGAHEQYF. The CDR3 nucleotides are TGTGCCAGCAGCTTAGGACGGCTCGCGGGAGCCCACGAGCAGTACTTC.

This clone was detected once. This chain links TRBV5-6 with TRBJ1-5; no reliable D call. V was shortened by 1 base and J by 1 base, with 9 bases between the two germline ends. CDR1 is SGHDT, CDR2 YYEEEE, per germline. The CDR3 covers 15 residues. CDR3 amino acids: CASSLNGKSNQPQHF. The DNA of the CDR3 is TGTGCCAGCAGCTTGAACGGGAAGAGCAATCAGCCCCAGCATTTT.

The genes are TRBV5-6 and TRBJ2-2; D remains ambiguous. The germline CDR1 and CDR2 sequences are SGHDT and YYEEEE. The CDR3 has 15 amino acids. V gave up 1 base and J gave up 4 bases, with 11 bases separating them. As DNA, the CDR3 is TGTGCCAGCAGCTTGCCGACTCGATTCACCGGGGAGCTGTTTTTT. Translation: CASSLPTRFTGELFF. Variable domain in full (rest from reference TRBV5-6 and TRBJ2-2): DAGVTQSPTHLIKTRGQQVTLRCSPKSGHDTVSWYQQALGQGPQFIFQYYEEEERQRGNFPDRFSGHQFPNYSSELNVNALLLGDSALYLCASSLPTRFTGELFFGEGSRLTVL.

J is TRBJ2-1 and V is TRBV6-5, with 10 nucleotides matching TRBD1. The V segment lost 4 bases and the J segment 6 bases; nucleotides outside the gene matches: 6. Germline lookup yields CDR1 MNHEY and CDR2 SVGAGI. This CDR3 spans 15 amino acids. For the CDR3, the DNA is TGTGCCAGCAGTTCAAGACAGGGGGCTTCCAATGAGCAGTTCTTC. Protein: CASSSRQGASNEQFF.